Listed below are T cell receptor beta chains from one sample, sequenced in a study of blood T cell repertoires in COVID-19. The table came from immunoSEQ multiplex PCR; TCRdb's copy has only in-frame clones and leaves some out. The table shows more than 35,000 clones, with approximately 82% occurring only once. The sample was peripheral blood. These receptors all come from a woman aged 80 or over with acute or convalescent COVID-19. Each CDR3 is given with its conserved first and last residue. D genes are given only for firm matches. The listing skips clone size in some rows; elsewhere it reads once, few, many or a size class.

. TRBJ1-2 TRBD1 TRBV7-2 TGTGCCAGCAGCGGGATGACAGGGGGCGCGGGCTATGGCTACACCTTC CASSGMTGGAGYGYTF
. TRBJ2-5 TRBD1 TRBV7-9 TGTGCCAGCAGCCGCCGGGACAGGGTGTTTGGTGAGACCCAGTACTTC CASSRRDRVFGETQYF
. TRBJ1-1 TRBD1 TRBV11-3 TGTGCCAGCAGCGGCCGGGACAGGGCCGTGGATACTGAAGCTTTCTTT CASSGRDRAVDTEAFF
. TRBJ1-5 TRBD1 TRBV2 TGTGCCAGCAGCGACAGGGAAAATCAGCCCCAGCATTTT CASSDRENQPQHF
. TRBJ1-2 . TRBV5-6 TGTGCCAGCAGCCAATTTAACTATGGCTACACCTTC CASSQFNYGYTF
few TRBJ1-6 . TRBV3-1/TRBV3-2 TGTGCCAGCAGCCAAGATCTTAATTCACCCCTCCACTTT CASSQDLNSPLHF
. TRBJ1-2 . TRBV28 TGTGCCAGCATCTTGAGGGGGGGCAACTATGGCTACACCTTC CASILRGGNYGYTF
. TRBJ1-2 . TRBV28 TGTGCCAGCAGTTCCCAGGGTAACTTCGGCTACACCTTC CASSSQGNFGYTF
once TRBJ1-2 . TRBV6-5 TGTGCCAGCAGCCGAACCCCGGAAGCAGGGGGCTACACCTTC CASSRTPEAGGYTF
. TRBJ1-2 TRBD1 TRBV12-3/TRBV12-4 TGTGCCAGCAGTTTACGGCAGGGGGAGGGCTACACCTTC CASSLRQGEGYTF
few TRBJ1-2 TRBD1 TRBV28 TGTGCCAGCAGCCACACAGGGGTTAATGGCTACACCTTC CASSHTGVNGYTF
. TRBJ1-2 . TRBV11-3 TGTGCCAGCGCACGAACGCAGGAAGGCTACACCTTC CASARTQEGYTF
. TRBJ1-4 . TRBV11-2 TGTGCCAGCAGCTTAGTACGGGGGAATGAAAAACTGTTTTTT CASSLVRGNEKLFF
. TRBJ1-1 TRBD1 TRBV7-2 TGTGCCAGCAGCTTAGGAGGACAGGGGATGAACACTGAAGCTTTCTTT CASSLGGQGMNTEAFF
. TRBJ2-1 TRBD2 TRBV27 TGTGCCAGCAGTCCCCCGGGACTAGCGGGACACCCCGCCATGAATGAGCAGTTCTTC CASSPPGLAGHPAMNEQFF
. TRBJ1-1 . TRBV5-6 TGTGCCAGCAGCTTGAGGGGGTTCACTGAAGCTTTCTTT CASSLRGFTEAFF
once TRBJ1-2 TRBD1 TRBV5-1 TGCGCCAGCAGCCCCTGGACAGGGGGAGGCTATGGCTACACCTTC CASSPWTGGGYGYTF
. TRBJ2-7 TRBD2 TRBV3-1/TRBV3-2 TGTGCCAGCAGCCGGGGGGGAACCTACGAGCAGTACTTC CASSRGGTYEQYF
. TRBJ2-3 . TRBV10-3 TGTGCCATCAAGCCCCCGGGGGGCACAGATACGCAGTATTTT CAIKPPGGTDTQYF
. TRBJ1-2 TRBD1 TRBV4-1 TGCGCCAGCAGCCTACAACAGGGGGCCTATGGCTACACCTTC CASSLQQGAYGYTF
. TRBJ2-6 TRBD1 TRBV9 TGTGCCAGCAGCGTAGACAGGGGCCTCTCTGGGGCCAACGTCCTGACTTTC CASSVDRGLSGANVLTF
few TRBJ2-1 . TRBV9 TGTGCCAGCAGCGTAGAGGGGCCGGGCCTTCTCGGTGAGCAGTTCTTC CASSVEGPGLLGEQFF
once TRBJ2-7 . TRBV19 TGTGCCAGTAGTATCTACGGGGTACGGGACGAGCAGTACTTC CASSIYGVRDEQYF
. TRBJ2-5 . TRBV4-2 TGTGCCAGCAGCCAAGATCCCGCGGGGGAGACCCAGTACTTC CASSQDPAGETQYF
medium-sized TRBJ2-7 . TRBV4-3 TGCGCCAGCAGCCACGCTCGCGAGGGGGACCCCTACGAGCAGTACTTC CASSHAREGDPYEQYF
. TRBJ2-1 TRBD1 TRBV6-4 TGTGCCAGCAGTGACGGGACAGGGGCTACCAATGAGCAGTTCTTC CASSDGTGATNEQFF
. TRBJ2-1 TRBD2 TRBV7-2 TGTGCCAGCACCCCTGGTGGGGGGGATGTGCAGTTCTTC CASTPGGGDVQFF
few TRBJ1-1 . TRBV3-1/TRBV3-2 TGTGCCAGCAGCCAGGCTTCGACAGACACTGAAGCTTTCTTT CASSQASTDTEAFF
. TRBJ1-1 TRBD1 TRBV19 TGTGCCAGTAGTTCTCTGGGACAGGAGAACACTGAAGCTTTCTTT CASSSLGQENTEAFF
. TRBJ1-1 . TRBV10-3 TGTGCCATCAATGCAGGGTTAGGGGACACTGAAGCTTTCTTT CAINAGLGDTEAFF
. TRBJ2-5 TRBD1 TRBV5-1 TGCGCCAGCAGCCCGGACAGGGGAGGAGAGGAGACCCAGTACTTC CASSPDRGGEETQYF
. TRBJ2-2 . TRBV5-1 TGCGCCAGCAGCTTAGGCGGGAACACCGGGGAGCTGTTTTTT CASSLGGNTGELFF
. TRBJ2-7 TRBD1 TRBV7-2 TGTGCCAGCAGCTTGGGGGGACAGGGCTACGAGCAGTACTTC CASSLGGQGYEQYF
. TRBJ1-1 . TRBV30 TGTGCCTGGAGCCTCTATGGAGGTGAAGCTTTCTTT CAWSLYGGEAFF
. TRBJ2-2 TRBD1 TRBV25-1 TGTGCCAGCAGTGCCTTCACAGGGGACACCGGGGAGCTGTTTTTT CASSAFTGDTGELFF
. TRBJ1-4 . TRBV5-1 TGCGCCAGCAGGGAGGGTGAAGGTGAAAAACTGTTTTTT CASREGEGEKLFF
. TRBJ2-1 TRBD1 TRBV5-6 TGTGCCAGCAGCCTCAATGGACAGGACAATGAGCAGTTCTTC CASSLNGQDNEQFF
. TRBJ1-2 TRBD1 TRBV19 TGTGCCAGTAGTAGGGGACAGGGGGTCAATAACTATGGCTACACCTTC CASSRGQGVNNYGYTF
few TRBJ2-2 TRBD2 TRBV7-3 TGTGCCAGCAGCTTCCTCGGGGGGGCCACCGGGGAGCTGTTTTTT CASSFLGGATGELFF
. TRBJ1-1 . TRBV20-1 TGCAGTGCTGGTGACCCGGGACACCCCACTGAAGCTTTCTTT CSAGDPGHPTEAFF
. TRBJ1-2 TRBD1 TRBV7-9 TGTGCCAGCAGCGTCGACAGGGAGGCTAACTATGGCTACACCTTC CASSVDREANYGYTF
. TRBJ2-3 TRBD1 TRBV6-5 TGTGCCAGCAGTTGGGGAAGACAGGGGGCTGAAGATACGCAGTATTTT CASSWGRQGAEDTQYF
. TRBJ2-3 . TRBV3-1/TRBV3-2 TGTGCCAGCAGCCAAGTTACGGGGGGCACAGATACGCAGTATTTT CASSQVTGGTDTQYF
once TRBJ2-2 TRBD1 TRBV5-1 TGCGCCAGCAGTCCGAGGGGACAGGGTACCGGGGAGCTGTTTTTT CASSPRGQGTGELFF
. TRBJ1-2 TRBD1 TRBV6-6 TGTGCCAGCACGACAGGGGGGGACTATGGCTACACCTTC CASTTGGDYGYTF
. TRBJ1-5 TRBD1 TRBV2 TGTGCCAGCAGTGAAGCGCGGGACAGGTATCAGCCCCAGCATTTT CASSEARDRYQPQHF
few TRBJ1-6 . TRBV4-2 TGTGCCAGCAGCCAATTTACGGATAATTCACCCCTCCACTTT CASSQFTDNSPLHF
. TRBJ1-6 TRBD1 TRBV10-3 TGTGCCATCAGCAGGGACAGTAATTCACCCCTCCACTTT CAISRDSNSPLHF
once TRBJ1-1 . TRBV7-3 TGTGCCAGCAGCCGAGACCCGGCAGGGGTGATGACTGAAGCTTTCTTT CASSRDPAGVMTEAFF